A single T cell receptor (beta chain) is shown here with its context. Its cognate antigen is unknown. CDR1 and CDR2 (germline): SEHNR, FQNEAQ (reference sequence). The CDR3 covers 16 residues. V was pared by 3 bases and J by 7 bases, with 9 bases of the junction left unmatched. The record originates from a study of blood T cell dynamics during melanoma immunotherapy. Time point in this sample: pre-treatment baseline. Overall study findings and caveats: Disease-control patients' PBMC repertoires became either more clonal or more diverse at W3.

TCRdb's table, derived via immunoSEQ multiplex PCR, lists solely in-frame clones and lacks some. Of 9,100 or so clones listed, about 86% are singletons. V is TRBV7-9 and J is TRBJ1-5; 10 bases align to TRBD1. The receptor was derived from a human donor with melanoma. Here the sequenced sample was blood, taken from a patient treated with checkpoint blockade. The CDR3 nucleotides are TGTGCCAGCAGCTTGTTTGTCGCGACAGGGGGCCAGCCCCAGCATTTT. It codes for CASSLFVATGGQPQHF.